These 27 T cell receptor beta chains came from one sample sequenced in a study of OX40 agonist ivuxolimab in advanced cancers. Generated by immunoSEQ multiplex PCR, the TCRdb table keeps only in-frame clones and is missing some. The sample lists about 96,000 clones, under 85% seen once, with roughly 5.8% in the top ten. The sequences come from CD4+ or CD8+ T cells sorted from blood, collected in a trial of the OX40 agonist ivuxolimab. The receptors were sampled from an adult with an advanced solid tumor such as melanoma, head and neck, liver or kidney cancer.

The rearrangement uses TRBV5-1 and TRBJ1-2; the D is unclear. V was clipped by 4 bases and J by 0 bases, with 7 bases between them. CDR3 length equals 13 residues. Germline V gives CDR1 SGHRS, CDR2 YFSETQ. CDR3 sequence: CASSPDTNYGYTF. The CDR3 DNA is TGCGCCAGCAGCCCGGATACTAACTATGGCTACACCTTC.

J is TRBJ2-3 and V is TRBV4-3; D may be TRBD2 (6 bases). Germline CDR1 LGHNA, CDR2 YSLEER. V shed 1 base and J shed 5 bases, with 7 bases lying between them. The CDR3 contains 13 residues. The CDR3 here is CASSQGGGDTQYF. CDR3 nucleotides: TGCGCCAGCAGCCAAGGGGGAGGAGATACGCAGTATTTT.

The rearrangement uses TRBV2 and TRBJ2-7; D unresolved. Germline CDR1 and CDR2: SNHLY and FYNNEI. This CDR3 spans 15 amino acids. V lost 6 bases and J lost 0, with 15 bases in between. The CDR3 protein is CASSPTRIPSYEQYF. DNA for the CDR3: TGTGCCAGCAGCCCCACAAGGATACCCTCCTACGAGCAGTACTTC.

This clone was seen more than once but under ten times. This sequence joins TRBV5-4 and TRBJ2-2, with a weak D call TRBD2 (6 bases). Germline V gene lookup returns CDR1 SGHNT and CDR2 YYREEE (reference sequence). The CDR3 is 15 amino acids. V was shortened by 1 base and J by 4 bases, with 11 bases between the two germline ends. CDR3 sequence reads: CASSLNRRGTGELFF. In DNA, the CDR3 is TGTGCCAGCAGCTTGAACAGGAGGGGCACCGGGGAGCTGTTTTTT. The whole variable domain, remainder taken from reference TRBV5-4 and TRBJ2-2, is ETGVTQSPTHLIKTRGQQVTLRCSSQSGHNTVSWYQQALGQGPQFIFQYYREEENGRGNFPPRFSGLQFPNYSSELNVNALELDDSALYLCASSLNRRGTGELFFGEGSRLTVL.

This clone appeared once. CDR3 DNA: TGTGCCAGCAGCCATCCGGACAGGGGCCACTACGAGCAGTACTTC. It codes for CASSHPDRGHYEQYF. This chain connects TRBV7-8 to TRBJ2-7, with 9 bases fitting TRBD1. Germline V CDR1 and CDR2: SGHVS, FQNEAQ. V dropped 5 bases and J dropped 3; count of bases not matched to a gene: 8. The CDR3 length is 15 residues.

This clone came up many times. The chain employs TRBV6-5 and TRBJ2-7; D unclear. Germline loops: CDR1 MNHEY, CDR2 SVGAGI. V lost 6 bases and J 7 bases, leaving 16 bases between the germline ends. The CDR3 has 13 residues. Written as DNA, the CDR3 is TGTGCCAGCAGCCCTCTGTGGGTCGGGGAGCAGTACTTC. Residues: CASSPLWVGEQYF.

This rearrangement joins TRBV7-2 to TRBJ1-2, with D hard to call. V gave up 5 bases and J gave up 3 bases, with 13 bases separating them. Germline CDR1 and CDR2: SGHTA and FQGNSA. The CDR3 is 14 amino acids. The CDR3 loop reads CASSPPGGHYGYTF. The CDR3 coding sequence is TGTGCCAGCAGCCCCCCCGGAGGGCACTATGGCTACACCTTC.

The chain recombines TRBV5-5 with TRBJ1-1; the D gene is possibly TRBD1 (5 bases). Germline V gives CDR1 SGHKS, CDR2 YYEKEE (reference sequence). The CDR3 totals 13 residues. The V end lost 4 bases, the J end lost 1 base, and 8 bases lay between the germline ends. This CDR3 reads CASSITGNTEAFF. Here the CDR3 DNA reads TGTGCCAGCAGCATAACAGGGAACACTGAAGCTTTCTTT.

The J gene is TRBJ2-3, the V gene TRBV14, with D unclear. This CDR3 region has 13 residues. Trimming cost V 4 bases and J 3 bases, with 8 bases left between them. Germline assignment: CDR1 SGHDN and CDR2 FVKESK. CDR3 nucleotide sequence: TGTGCCAGCAGCCCCTTAGCAACAGATACGCAGTATTTT. Protein sequence: CASSPLATDTQYF.

CDR3 bases: TGTGCCAGCGGGTTCCCGAATGGCTACACCTTC. Protein sequence: CASGFPNGYTF. V and J are TRBV19 and TRBJ1-2; D ambiguous. This CDR3 is 11 amino acids long. Germline CDR1 LNHDA, CDR2 SQIVND (reference sequence). V lost 9 bases to trimming and J lost 6 bases, with 11 bases between them.

The genes are TRBV6-4 and TRBJ2-7; D not certain. This CDR3 comprises 12 residues. V was trimmed by 4 bases and J by 3 bases, leaving 7 bases between them. Germline-derived CDR1 and CDR2 are MRHNA and SNTAGT. The CDR3 bases are TGTGCCAGCAGTGGGAACAGCTACGAGCAGTACTTC. Translating gives CASSGNSYEQYF.

J is TRBJ1-4 and V is TRBV19; D may be TRBD1 (6 bases). The CDR3 is 14 amino acids. The V gene lost 2 bases and the J gene lost 11 bases, with 15 bases spanning the gap. The V gene's germline CDR1 is LNHDA and CDR2 SQIVND (reference sequence). The CDR3 DNA reads TGTGCCAGTAGTATACGGGGCAGGGGTGGGAAACTGTTTTTT. This sequence encodes CASSIRGRGGKLFF.

This rearrangement joins TRBV5-1 to TRBJ2-3; D is ambiguous. The CDR3 length is 14 residues. The germline V gene encodes CDR1 SGHRS and CDR2 YFSETQ. V dropped 2 bases and J dropped 0 bases, with 7 bases sitting between them. The CDR3 DNA reads TGCGCCAGCAGCTTCGTCGCTAGCACAGATACGCAGTATTTT. This sequence encodes CASSFVASTDTQYF.

The chain's CDR3 is CASSITALTGGNTIYF. CDR3 coding DNA: TGTGCCAGTAGTATTACGGCCCTTACGGGCGGAAACACCATATATTTT. This rearrangement joins TRBV19 to TRBJ1-3; unclear D gene. The CDR3 has 16 residues. Germline V gene data show CDR1 as LNHDA and CDR2 as SQIVND (reference sequence). V gave up 3 bases and J gave up 4 bases, with 16 bases separating them. Full variable domain (missing parts from reference TRBV19 and TRBJ1-3): DGGITQSPKYLFRKEGQNVTLSCEQNLNHDAMYWYRQDPGQGLRLIYYSQIVNDFQKGDIAEGYSVSREKKESFPLTVTSAQKNPTAFYLCASSITALTGGNTIYFGEGSWLTVV.

This chain links TRBV18 with TRBJ1-5; D not resolved. The CDR3 is 13 amino acids. Germline V gene sequence: CDR1 KGHSH, CDR2 LQKENI. V lost 2 bases and J 3 bases, leaving 5 bases between the germline ends. CDR3 DNA sequence: TGTGCCAGCTCACCAGTGGACAATCAGCCCCAGCATTTT. Residues: CASSPVDNQPQHF.

In this sample, this clone turned up a few times. The chain joins TRBV10-2 to TRBJ2-1, with 7 nucleotides matching TRBD1. Germline assignment: CDR1 WSHSY and CDR2 SAAADI. V lost 5 bases and J lost 7; bases outside the gene matches: 14. This CDR3 spans 16 amino acids. The CDR3 DNA follows: TGCGCCAGCAGTCCCGGGCCGAAGACAGGGTGGAATGAGCAGTTCTTC. Translation gives CASSPGPKTGWNEQFF.

This chain connects TRBV25-1 to TRBJ2-5; TRBD2 matches at 16 bases. The CDR3 runs 17 residues. The germline CDR1 and CDR2 sequences are MGHDK and SYGVNS. V was pared by 8 bases and J by 4 bases, with 10 bases of the junction left unmatched. For the CDR3, the DNA is TGTGCCAGCCGTAAGGGGACTAGCGGGAGGGCCGGAGAGACCCAGTACTTC. Its protein product is CASRKGTSGRAGETQYF.

This sequence joins TRBV27 and TRBJ1-6; weak D call: TRBD1 (5 bases). The CDR3 consists of 12 residues. Germline V gives CDR1 MNHEY, CDR2 SMNVEV (reference sequence). V lost 0 bases and J lost 12, with 6 bases in between. CDR3 amino acids: CASSLSGEPLHF. The CDR3 DNA sequence: TGTGCCAGCAGTTTATCAGGGGAACCCCTCCACTTT.

The gene calls are TRBV27 and TRBJ2-1, with 8 bases fitting TRBD2. This CDR3 has 15 residues. CDR1 MNHEY and CDR2 SMNVEV come from the germline V gene (reference sequence). J lost 6 bases, V lost 2 bases, and 6 bases had no gene match. CDR3 sequence reads: CASSLDGRAANEQFF. In DNA form, the CDR3 reads TGTGCCAGCAGTTTAGACGGGAGGGCCGCCAATGAGCAGTTCTTC.

This clone was observed a few times. The CDR3 here is CAISEIATAKNTEAFF. The CDR3 coding sequence is TGTGCCATCAGTGAGATAGCGACCGCTAAGAACACTGAAGCTTTCTTT. The V and J genes are TRBV10-3 and TRBJ1-1; D gene unclear. The CDR3 is 16 residues long. V was clipped by 2 bases and J by 1 base, with 14 bases between them. The V gene's germline CDR1 is ENHRY and CDR2 SYGVKD.

V gene TRBV9 combines with J gene TRBJ1-1; TRBD1 is a possible D gene (6 bases). The CDR3 is 13 amino acids. Per germline, CDR1 SGDLS and CDR2 YYNGEE. Trimming shortened V by 1 base and J by 3 bases, and 7 bases separated the two germline ends. The CDR3 DNA sequence: TGTGCCAGCAGCGTATCAGGGGACACTGAAGCTTTCTTT. Translating it yields CASSVSGDTEAFF.

The chain employs TRBV10-2 and TRBJ2-5; D is unclear. CDR1 WSHSY and CDR2 SAAADI come from the germline V gene. This CDR3 is built from 16 residues. The V end was cut by 0 bases, the J end by 5 bases, with 16 bases between. In DNA form, the CDR3 reads TGCGCCAGCAGTGAGTCTTTCGGGCTCACTCTGGAGACCCAGTACTTC. Translated: CASSESFGLTLETQYF.

In this sample, this clone turned up once. The V call is TRBV12-5, the J call TRBJ2-7; perhaps TRBD1 as D (6 bases). The CDR3 totals 16 residues. Trimming stripped 0 bases from V and 3 bases from J, with 15 bases between. Germline CDR1 LGHNT, CDR2 FRNRAP. The CDR3: CASGLVRQDSYYEQYF. The CDR3 nucleotides are TGTGCTAGTGGTTTGGTACGACAGGACAGTTACTACGAGCAGTACTTC.

This chain connects TRBV5-6 to TRBJ1-2; the D is unclear. The CDR3 is made up of 12 amino acids. CDR1 SGHDT and CDR2 YYEEEE come from the germline V gene. Between the trimmed V and J ends, which lost 1 base and 4 bases, there was a span of 5 bases. This chain's CDR3 is CASSLRTYGYTF. The CDR3 coding sequence is TGTGCCAGCAGCTTGAGGACCTATGGCTACACCTTC.

V usage is TRBV18 and J usage is TRBJ1-1; D is perhaps TRBD1 (5 bases). The CDR3 covers 15 residues. Trimming cost V 3 bases and J 1 base, with 12 bases left between them. Looked up from germline, CDR1 is KGHSH and CDR2 is LQKENI. The CDR3: CASSPKGTANTEAFF. DNA for the CDR3: TGTGCCAGCTCACCTAAAGGGACTGCGAACACTGAAGCTTTCTTT.

The chain couples TRBV6-4 to TRBJ1-2, with 8 bases fitting TRBD1. There are 11 residues in the CDR3. The V and J ends lost 5 bases and 10 bases, in that order; junction bases with no gene match: 3. Germline CDR1 is MRHNA and CDR2 is SNTAGT. The CDR3 nucleotides read TGTGCCAGCAGTAACAGGGGGGTCTACACCTTC. It encodes CASSNRGVYTF.

CDR3: CASSQDSSGSSYEQYF. The CDR3 nucleotides are TGCGCCAGCAGCCAAGATTCTAGCGGGAGCTCCTACGAGCAGTACTTC. This chain links TRBV4-1 with TRBJ2-7, with 10 bases fitting TRBD2. V lost 0 bases to trimming and J lost 0 bases; unmatched junction nucleotides: 2. The CDR3 is 16 amino acids. Germline V gene data show CDR1 as MGHRA and CDR2 as YSYEKL.